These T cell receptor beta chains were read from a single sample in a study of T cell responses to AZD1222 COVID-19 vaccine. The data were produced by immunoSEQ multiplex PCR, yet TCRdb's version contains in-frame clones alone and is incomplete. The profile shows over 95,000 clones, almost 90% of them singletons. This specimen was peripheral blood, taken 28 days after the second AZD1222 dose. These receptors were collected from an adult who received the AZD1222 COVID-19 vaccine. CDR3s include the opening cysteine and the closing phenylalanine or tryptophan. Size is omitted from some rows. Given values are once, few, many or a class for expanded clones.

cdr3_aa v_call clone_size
CASSTLYRREFADTQYF TRBV4-1 .
CAWSMTENSPLHF TRBV30 .
CASSSNTEAFF TRBV6-5 .
CASSPLADSSYEQYF TRBV6-4 .
CASSEFGGGSGDREGYTF TRBV6-1 .
CASSQASTPGVGSYEQYF TRBV4-2 .
CASSLRQGAMITEAFF TRBV3-1/TRBV3-2 .
CASSYSSRQNTEAFF TRBV6-5 .
CASSIRLEYNEQFF TRBV19 .
CASSPRDRHNSPLHF TRBV6-5 .
CASSLDRGHSNEKLFF TRBV5-4 .
CASGLRDGFTGELFF TRBV2 .
CASSLVASSYEQYF TRBV11-3 .
CASSLRGRNTEAFF TRBV5-6 .
CASRTGVGTDTQYF TRBV27 .
CASSYSFADSYEQYF TRBV6-5 .
CASSSFGVYEQYF TRBV27 .
CASSPPGRGGNQPQHF TRBV18 once
CSAAKTGNTGELFF TRBV29-1 .
CSVEDLGGKTDTQYF TRBV29-1 .
CAWSLTSGRIREQFF TRBV30 .
CASGPMNTEAFF TRBV7-6 .
CASSLGTGNTEAFF TRBV5-1 .
CASTRSGQVEKLFF TRBV19 few
CASSPRADTTANEKLFF TRBV3-1/TRBV3-2 .
CASSFFGRQNTEAFF TRBV5-1 .
CASSPRENTEAFF TRBV19 .
CASSPLGSTLGEKLFF TRBV18 .
CASREGAGLRAFF TRBV12-3/TRBV12-4 .
CASSQGQGATGNTIYF TRBV7-8 .
CAWSVQDRGNYGYTF TRBV30 .
CASSTRTGGGYTF TRBV25-1 .
CAWSAGSGYTF TRBV30 .
CASSQNGYTF TRBV16 few
CASSVRGDTEAFF TRBV21-1 .
CASSMDETGTGELFF TRBV5-1 .
CAWKGIGNTIYF TRBV30 few
CAISSTDTQYF TRBV10-3 .
CAWSTQVNTEAFF TRBV30 .
CAWSYRGIATEAFF TRBV30 .
CASTLSESSYNEQFF TRBV5-4 once
CASSVARNYGYTF TRBV2 .
CASGRAYNEQFF TRBV14 .
CASSFESGQGAYGYTF TRBV7-3 few
CASSLGAGADNEQFF TRBV7-9 .
CASSVGGTGVYYGYTF TRBV9 once
CASSSSLGYYGYTF TRBV5-1 .
CASIGNTEAFF TRBV6-5 .
CASRTGTEAFF TRBV12-3/TRBV12-4 .
CASSPTAGQKYNEQFF TRBV4-2 .